Given below is one T cell receptor beta chain in context. Authors' processing steps: Nucleated cell number was recorded as an estimate derived from reference gene primer amplification. Sequencing used immunoSEQ multiplex PCR; TCRdb keeps in-frame clones, though not all of them. That table is the source of V, J and clone size, and D and trimming were worked out from the DNA. Among 200,000 to 250,000 clones listed, roughly 86% were seen once. The data originate from a study of blood T cell repertoires in COVID-19. The wider study: Samples representing acute and convalescent COVID-19 were sourced from the United States, Italy and Spain. The cDNA or gDNA used as material had been derived from T cells, B-cell-depleted T cells, or PBMCs.

The V segment lost 9 bases and the J segment 4 bases; nucleotides outside the gene matches: 10. Germline V gene data show CDR1 as SGHNT and CDR2 as YYREEE (reference sequence). The CDR3 has 15 residues. The source of this sequence is a woman aged 45-65 years with active or convalescent COVID-19. This chain joins TRBV5-4 and TRBJ1-1, with 12 bases identical to TRBD1. Material: peripheral blood. The chain's CDR3 is CAISGTGGKGTEAFF. CDR3 in DNA: TGTGCCATCTCCGGGACAGGGGGCAAGGGCACTGAAGCTTTCTTT.